This TCR beta chain was sequenced during a study of post-analysis software for immune sequencing data. Study background: Recorded disease courses covered relapsing-remitting, secondary progressive and progressive-relapsing multiple sclerosis. Some patients had no subtype annotation. Findings and limits, study-wide: There was significantly lower normalized Chao1 diversity in multiple sclerosis patients than in controls.

The library was made from cDNA and included unique molecular identifiers. In TCRdb, the PCR reads were re-called with MiXCR into one record per CDR3 protein. The top ten hold over 25% of the sample, which has around 160,000 distinct CDR3 sequences, 35% to 40% seen once. Points on this clonotype: Its antigen remains unidentified.

After removal of 4 bases from V and 12 bases from J, the junction contained 15 bases not matched to a gene. From germline, CDR1 is SQVTM and CDR2 ANQGSEA. This CDR3 spans 16 amino acids. The material sequenced was blood, taken after autologous hematopoietic stem cell transplantation. The sequence was obtained from a girl under 18 with multiple sclerosis. The rearrangement joins TRBV29-1 to TRBJ2-1, with 13 bases lining up with TRBD2. This CDR3 reads CSVATSFGTSGTRQFF. The CDR3 DNA sequence: TGCAGCGTTGCCACATCCTTTGGGACTAGCGGGACCCGGCAGTTCTTC.